This T cell receptor beta chain was sequenced during a study of blood T cell repertoires in COVID-19. Study summary: Samples came from the United States, Italy and Spain, spanning acute and convalescent COVID-19. PBMCs, B-cell-depleted T cells, or T cells provided the cDNA or gDNA that made up the material.

Authors' processing steps: Estimation of nucleated cell counts relied on the amplification of reference gene primers. The assay was immunoSEQ multiplex PCR, and TCRdb's table has in-frame clones only and misses some. Clone size and V and J calls were adopted from that table, with D and trimming inferred from the DNA. The table includes 250,000 or so clones, 87% detected once. Germline CDR1 reads LGHNA; CDR2 reads YSLEER. V lost 1 base to trimming and J lost 8 bases, with 14 bases between them. The CDR3 spans 14 residues. This clone was detected once. The sequencing sample was made of peripheral blood. This chain connects TRBV4-3 to TRBJ1-2; a possible D gene is TRBD1 (5 bases). The sequence was collected from a woman aged 40 to 50 who had recovered from COVID-19. The CDR3 region is CASSQVGARGGYTF. As DNA, the CDR3 is TGCGCCAGCAGCCAAGTCGGGGCTCGGGGGGGCTACACCTTC.